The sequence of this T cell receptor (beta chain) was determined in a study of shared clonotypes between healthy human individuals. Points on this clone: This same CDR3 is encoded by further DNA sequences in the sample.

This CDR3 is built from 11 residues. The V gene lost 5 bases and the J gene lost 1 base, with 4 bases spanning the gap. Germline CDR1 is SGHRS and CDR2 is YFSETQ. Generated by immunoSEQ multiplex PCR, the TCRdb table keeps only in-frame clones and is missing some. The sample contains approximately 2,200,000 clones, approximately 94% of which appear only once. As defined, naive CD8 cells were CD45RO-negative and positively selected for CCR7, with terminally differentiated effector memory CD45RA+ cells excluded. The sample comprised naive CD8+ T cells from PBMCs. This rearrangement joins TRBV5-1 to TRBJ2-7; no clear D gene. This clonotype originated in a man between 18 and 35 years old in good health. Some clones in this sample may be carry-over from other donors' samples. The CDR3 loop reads CASRLSYEQYF. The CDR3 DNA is TGCGCCAGCAGGCTTTCCTACGAGCAGTACTTC.